This T cell receptor (beta chain) came from a study of Ad26.COV2.S vaccination and SARS-CoV-2 variants. Overall study results and limits: For non-spike TCRs, breadth in vaccine recipients resembled that in placebo recipients.

Assay: immunoSEQ multiplex PCR; the TCRdb copy retains only in-frame clones and omits some. Here the sample spans some 350,000 clones, roughly 94% being singletons. To note about this clone: Its antigen remains unknown.

V lost 5 bases to trimming and J lost 0 bases, with 11 bases between them. The CDR3 covers 15 residues. Germline CDR1 SGHAT, CDR2 FQNNGV. This material consisted of peripheral blood, taken after recovery from COVID-19. This chain links TRBV11-2 with TRBJ1-3, with unresolved D. The TCR sequence derives from a human donor who had recovered from COVID-19. This CDR3 reads CASSPPGLSGNTIYF. The CDR3 DNA is TGTGCCAGCAGCCCCCCGGGCCTCTCTGGAAACACCATATATTTT.